This T cell receptor beta chain appears in the sequencing data of a study of T cell repertoires in cytomegalovirus infection. Overall study context: Well-studied HLA-B-restricted CMV epitopes were used in the study alongside recently identified HLA-C-restricted ones. CMV infection plus the matching HLA type was flagged by public TCR beta signatures.

About this clonotype: Antigen: not known.

Broader study findings: The ex vivo response was dominated by HLA-C-restricted CMV-specific TCR beta clonotypes.

MiXCR, run by TCRdb on the reads, gives a single entry per CDR3 protein. The data hold about 570,000 distinct CDR3 sequences, with approximately 40% observed a single time. The V and J ends lost 10 bases and 5 bases respectively, with 18 bases between them. This CDR3 comprises 14 residues. CDR1 is SNHLY, CDR2 FYNNEI, per germline. The specimen comprised cultured PBMCs, sampled from culture after CMV antigen stimulation. The V gene is TRBV2, the J gene TRBJ2-1; D is possibly TRBD1 or TRBD2 (5 bases each). This receptor was obtained from a human donor in good health (CMV status not recorded). Some clones in this sample may be carry-over from other donors' samples. CDR3 bases: TGTGCCACAAACTTAAGGGACGTCAACAATGAGCAGTTCTTC. Translation: CATNLRDVNNEQFF.